Each of the 29 T cell receptor beta chains below was sequenced from the same sample in a study of OX40 agonist ivuxolimab in advanced cancers. The library was built by means of the immunoSEQ multiplex PCR assay. In TCRdb, the immuneACCESS table is reduced to in-frame sequences with V and J assigned. These tables do not hold every clone; where another copy was compared, an unresolved V gene accounts for under half, and the others remain unexplained. This sample lists 55,000 to 80,000 clones; just under 85% were detected once. Over 7.5% of the sample is taken by the ten largest. Sequenced material: CD4+ or CD8+ T cells sorted from blood, taken in a trial of the OX40 agonist ivuxolimab. These receptors were obtained from an adult with an advanced solid tumor such as melanoma, head and neck, liver or kidney cancer.

V and J are TRBV30 and TRBJ1-6; TRBD1 aligns across 8 bases. The junction had 5 bases not matched to a gene; V was cut back by 1 base and J by 3 bases. Germline V lookup: CDR1 GTSNPN, CDR2 SVGIG (reference sequence). The CDR3 loop spans 16 amino acids. The CDR3 DNA is TGTGCCTGGAGTGACGACAGGGGAAACTATAATTCACCCCTCCACTTT. Its translation is CAWSDDRGNYNSPLHF. The complete variable domain, with remaining parts taken from reference TRBV30 and TRBJ1-6, reads SQTIHQWPATLVQPVGSPLSLECTVEGTSNPNLYWYRQAAGRGLQLLFYSVGIGQISSEVPQNLSASRPQDRQFILSSKKLLLSDSGFYLCAWSDDRGNYNSPLHFGNGTRLTVT.

In its sample, this clone was seen a few times. This rearrangement joins TRBV28 to TRBJ1-2; TRBD1 aligns across 7 bases. After removal of 7 bases from V and 8 bases from J, the junction contained 13 bases not matched to a gene. Germline CDR1 and CDR2: MDHEN and SYDVKM. The CDR3 spans 14 residues. CDR3 in DNA: TGTGCCAGCATCCCAGGGACAGTGGGAAGGGGCTACACCTTC. Protein sequence: CASIPGTVGRGYTF.

The chain combines TRBV4-1 with TRBJ2-3; D unresolved. Trimming pared 0 bases from V and 6 bases from J, leaving 7 bases between. The CDR3 is made up of 13 amino acids. In germline, CDR1 is MGHRA, CDR2 YSYEKL. CDR3 sequence reads: CASSQEEYDTQYF. The CDR3 DNA is TGCGCCAGCAGCCAAGAGGAGTATGATACGCAGTATTTT.

This clone turned up a few times. The chain joins TRBV30 to TRBJ1-6; maybe TRBD1 (6 bases). The V gene lost 2 bases and the J gene lost 6 bases, with 17 bases spanning the gap. Germline CDR1 and CDR2: GTSNPN and SVGIG (reference sequence). This CDR3 is built from 16 residues. CDR3 coding DNA: TGTGCCTGGAGTACCGGGACATCGCTGGGTAATTCACCCCTCCACTTT. It is translated as CAWSTGTSLGNSPLHF.

This chain joins TRBV4-1 and TRBJ1-6, with 9 nucleotides matching TRBD1. V was clipped by 4 bases and J by 7 bases; unmatched bases: 5. CDR3 length: 15 residues. The germline V gene has CDR1 MGHRA and CDR2 YSYEKL. The CDR3 bases are TGCGCCAGCAGCCCATGGACAGGGGAAAATTCACCCCTCCACTTT. This encodes CASSPWTGENSPLHF.

The chain is built from TRBV5-1 and TRBJ1-1, with D maybe TRBD1 (6 bases). This CDR3 comprises 14 residues. Trimming removed 0 bases at V and 7 bases at J, with 13 bases between. The germline V gene has CDR1 SGHRS and CDR2 YFSETQ. The CDR3 coding sequence is TGCGCCAGCAGCTTGGAGTCAGGGGTGAGTGAAGCTTTCTTT. Protein sequence: CASSLESGVSEAFF.

The rearrangement uses TRBV21-1 and TRBJ1-6; the table's D call, TRBD1, was not checked against the DNA. TRBV21-1 is a recognized pseudogene. This CDR3 spans 16 amino acids. The CDR3 sequence is CASSYRDRENNSPLHF. As DNA, the CDR3 is TGTGCCAGCAGCTACCGGGACAGGGAGAATAATTCACCCCTCCACTTT.

The rearrangement joins TRBV5-5 to TRBJ2-2; 7 positions match TRBD1. J was trimmed by 5 bases and V by 4 bases; bases with no gene match: 11. The length of the CDR3 is 16 residues. The V gene's germline CDR1 is SGHKS and CDR2 YYEKEE (reference sequence). The CDR3 loop is CASSPGRGRRTGELFF. The CDR3 nucleotides read TGTGCCAGCAGCCCCGGAAGGGGGCGCCGGACCGGGGAGCTGTTTTTT. Combining the CDR3 with reference TRBV5-5 and TRBJ2-2 gives the whole variable domain DAGVTQSPTHLIKTRGQQVTLRCSPISGHKSVSWYQQVLGQGPQFIFQYYEKEERGRGNFPDRFSARQFPNYSSELNVNALLLGDSALYLCASSPGRGRRTGELFFGEGSRLTVL.

The chain links TRBV7-2 to TRBJ2-7; D not certain. V dropped 5 bases and J dropped 3 bases, with 14 bases sitting between them. Germline CDR1 and CDR2: SGHTA and FQGNSA. The CDR3 is 14 residues long. As DNA, the CDR3 is TGTGCCAGCAGCCCGGGCATGTTAATCTACGAGCAGTACTTC. As protein: CASSPGMLIYEQYF.

This clone was recorded a few times. This chain joins TRBV19 and TRBJ2-7; no firm D call. Germline CDR1 reads LNHDA; CDR2 reads SQIVND (reference sequence). Trimming pared 5 bases from V and 5 bases from J, leaving 19 bases between. The CDR3 extends over 15 amino acids. Here the CDR3 DNA reads TGTGCCAGTAGTTACCTCCGGGCCTCTACCAACGAGCAGTACTTC. Its protein is CASSYLRASTNEQYF.

The chain recombines TRBV7-8 with TRBJ1-2; 9 nucleotides match TRBD1. The CDR3 loop spans 14 amino acids. Germline CDR1 is SGHVS and CDR2 is FQNEAQ. V dropped 3 bases and J dropped 4; count of bases not matched to a gene: 3. CDR3 in amino acids: CASSLGQGAYGYTF. The DNA of the CDR3 is TGTGCCAGCAGCTTGGGACAGGGAGCCTATGGCTACACCTTC.

The J gene is TRBJ1-4, the V gene TRBV19; D possibly corresponds to TRBD1 (5 bases). In germline, CDR1 is LNHDA, CDR2 SQIVND (reference sequence). Trimming stripped 3 bases from V and 8 bases from J, with 19 bases between. The CDR3 extends over 16 amino acids. In DNA form, the CDR3 reads TGTGCCAGTAGTATCGGCGTGGGGACGGAGTACGAAAAACTGTTTTTT. Residues: CASSIGVGTEYEKLFF.

The chain couples TRBV12-5 to TRBJ1-5; no firm D call. This CDR3 spans 13 amino acids. Germline assignment: CDR1 LGHNT and CDR2 FRNRAP. The ends were cut back, 6 bases at V and 4 bases at J, with 10 bases in the middle. Here the CDR3 reads CASGHGGNQPQHF. The CDR3 bases are TGTGCTAGTGGCCACGGTGGGAATCAGCCCCAGCATTTT. Looking up the rest from reference TRBV12-5 and TRBJ1-5 gives the full variable domain: DARVTQTPRHKVTEMGQEVTMRCQPILGHNTVFWYRQTMMQGLELLAYFRNRAPLDDSGMPKDRFSAEMPDATLATLKIQPSEPRDSAVYFCASGHGGNQPQHFGDGTRLSIL.

The chain is built from TRBV19 and TRBJ2-7; maybe TRBD2 (5 bases). V lost 6 bases and J lost 7, with 13 bases in between. Germline V gene lookup returns CDR1 LNHDA and CDR2 SQIVND (reference sequence). The CDR3 contains 12 residues. The CDR3 loop is CASRRDLGEQYF. In DNA, the CDR3 is TGTGCCAGTAGACGGGATTTAGGGGAGCAGTACTTC.

The genes are TRBV19 and TRBJ2-1, with D unclear. The CDR3 length is 13 residues. Germline V gene sequence: CDR1 LNHDA, CDR2 SQIVND (reference sequence). The germline V and J ends were trimmed by 7 bases and 2 bases, with 9 bases remaining between them. CDR3 sequence (DNA): TGTGCCAGTAACGTATTCCCCTACAATGAGCAGTTCTTC. This encodes CASNVFPYNEQFF.

The chain is built from TRBV2 and TRBJ1-5; maybe TRBD1 (5 bases). Trimming shortened V by 10 bases and J by 5 bases, and 15 bases separated the two germline ends. The CDR3 runs 13 residues. Germline CDR1 and CDR2: SNHLY and FYNNEI. The CDR3 loop reads CATRGDSHQPQHF. CDR3 DNA: TGTGCCACCCGGGGCGATTCCCATCAGCCCCAGCATTTT.

This chain links TRBV28 with TRBJ1-2; D gene unclear. The CDR3 length is 13 residues. Germline assignment: CDR1 MDHEN and CDR2 SYDVKM. The V end lost 5 bases, the J end lost 8 bases, and 15 bases lay between the germline ends. This chain's CDR3 is CASSTGPGRGYTF. The DNA of the CDR3 is TGTGCCAGCAGTACGGGCCCTGGGCGGGGCTACACCTTC.

The V gene is TRBV7-9, the J gene TRBJ2-5; D remains ambiguous. Germline-derived CDR1 and CDR2 are SEHNR and FQNEAQ (reference sequence). V was shortened by 8 bases and J by 2 bases, with 6 bases between the two germline ends. This CDR3 has 11 amino acids. The CDR3 loop reads CASGFQETQYF. CDR3 nucleotides: TGTGCCAGCGGATTTCAAGAGACCCAGTACTTC.

The J gene is TRBJ1-1, the V gene TRBV19; D may be TRBD1 (6 bases). V was shortened by 4 bases and J by 8 bases, with 20 bases between the two germline ends. CDR3 size: 15 residues. Looked up from germline, CDR1 is LNHDA and CDR2 is SQIVND (reference sequence). The CDR3: CASSNGGRGTPEAFF. The CDR3 coding sequence is TGTGCCAGTAGTAATGGCGGCAGGGGCACCCCCGAAGCTTTCTTT.

This chain uses TRBV4-1 with TRBJ2-2; D remains ambiguous. The V gene's germline CDR1 is MGHRA and CDR2 YSYEKL. V lost 1 base and J 3 bases, leaving 9 bases between the germline ends. The CDR3 spans 15 residues. The CDR3, as DNA: TGCGCCAGCAGCCAAGTGGTACTGGACACCGGGGAGCTGTTTTTT. Protein: CASSQVVLDTGELFF.

The chain recombines TRBV28 with TRBJ1-1; D is uncertain. Trimming took 6 bases from V and 0 from J, leaving 14 bases between them. The CDR3 is 15 residues long. The germline V gene has CDR1 MDHEN and CDR2 SYDVKM. The chain's CDR3 is CASSDWTEMNTEAFF. The CDR3, as DNA: TGTGCCAGCAGCGATTGGACGGAGATGAACACTGAAGCTTTCTTT.

This chain uses TRBV28 with TRBJ2-2, with D uncertain. Trimming left V 2 bases short and J 6 bases short, with 7 bases between. This CDR3 has 13 amino acids. The germline CDR1 and CDR2 sequences are MDHEN and SYDVKM. In DNA, the CDR3 is TGTGCCAGCAGTTTAGGTCGGCCCGGGGAGCTGTTTTTT. This gives the protein CASSLGRPGELFF. Filled out from reference TRBV28 and TRBJ2-2, the complete variable domain reads DVKVTQSSRYLVKRTGEKVFLECVQDMDHENMFWYRQDPGLGLRLIYFSYDVKMKEKGDIPEGYSVSREKKERFSLILESASTNQTSMYLCASSLGRPGELFFGEGSRLTVL.

This sequence joins TRBV29-1 and TRBJ1-5; D might be TRBD1 (5 bases). Germline V lookup: CDR1 SQVTM, CDR2 ANQGSEA. Deletions cut 6 bases from V and 3 bases from J, with 12 bases between. This CDR3 has 13 residues. CDR3 sequence (DNA): TGCAGCGTGCGAGAGGGGTCCAATCAGCCCCAGCATTTT. Its protein product is CSVREGSNQPQHF.

The rearrangement joins TRBV18 to TRBJ2-2; a possible D gene is TRBD1 (6 bases). This CDR3 region has 15 residues. Germline CDR1 KGHSH, CDR2 LQKENI. V lost 6 bases and J lost 0, with 11 bases in between. The CDR3 nucleotides are TGTGCCAGCTCGCCTCGACAGGCGAACACCGGGGAGCTGTTTTTT. This sequence encodes CASSPRQANTGELFF.

This chain joins TRBV5-1 and TRBJ2-1; TRBD2 aligns across 11 bases. Looked up from germline, CDR1 is SGHRS and CDR2 is YFSETQ. The CDR3 is 16 amino acids. Germline trimming cut 5 bases from V and 4 bases from J; bases unmatched to any gene: 8. The CDR3 nucleotides read TGCGCCAGCAGTTTACTGACTAGCGGGGCATACAATGAGCAGTTCTTC. Its translation is CASSLLTSGAYNEQFF.

The chain combines TRBV4-2 with TRBJ1-3; no clear D. This CDR3 region has 13 residues. Per germline, CDR1 LGHNA and CDR2 YNFKEQ. V lost 3 bases to trimming and J lost 4 bases, with 7 bases between them. Here the CDR3 reads CASSHEQGNTIYF. The CDR3 DNA follows: TGTGCCAGCAGCCACGAACAGGGAAACACCATATATTTT.

Here the CDR3 DNA reads TGTGCCAGCAGGGGGCAGTCACCCCTCCACTTT. Translation gives CASRGQSPLHF. This rearrangement joins TRBV2 to TRBJ1-6; a possible D gene is TRBD1 (5 bases). This CDR3 spans 11 amino acids. Germline loops: CDR1 SNHLY, CDR2 FYNNEI. The V end was cut by 6 bases, the J end by 10 bases, with 7 bases between.

This sequence joins TRBV4-2 and TRBJ2-7; possibly TRBD2 for D (5 bases). Germline CDR1 LGHNA, CDR2 YNFKEQ. The CDR3 is 14 residues long. The ends were cut back, 6 bases at V and 0 bases at J, with 12 bases in the middle. CDR3 sequence: CASSPPGFSYEQYF. CDR3 nucleotide sequence: TGTGCCAGCAGTCCTCCGGGGTTCTCCTACGAGCAGTACTTC.

The rearrangement links TRBV7-3 to TRBJ1-5; D ambiguous. The CDR3 extends over 13 amino acids. V was clipped by 0 bases and J by 7 bases, with 7 bases between them. Germline V CDR1 and CDR2: SGHTA, FQGTGA. CDR3 in DNA: TGTGCCAGCAGCTTAACTTTAGGACAGCCCCAGCATTTT. It specifies CASSLTLGQPQHF.